This is a list of T cell receptor beta chains from one sample in a study of T cells in Graves' hyperthyroidism and ophthalmopathy. TCRdb used MiXCR to reprocess the multiplex PCR reads, holding one entry per CDR3 protein. The sample includes roughly 530,000 distinct CDR3 sequences, approximately 17% of them seen just once. The sequenced material came from blood. Source of these receptors: a woman aged 18-29 years with Graves' ophthalmopathy. Each CDR3 is given with its conserved first and last residue. The D gene is left open where the match is weak. Clone size appears in some rows only: once, few, many, or a class for an expanded clone.

D gene: -
J gene: TRBJ1-4
clone size: -
V gene: TRBV9
CDR3 DNA: TGTGCCAGCAGCGCCGACAGTGTTAATGAAAAACTGTTTTTT
CDR3 protein: CASSADSVNEKLFF

D gene: -
J gene: TRBJ2-3
clone size: many
V gene: TRBV2
CDR3 DNA: TGTGCCAGCAGTGAAGGTCCCAGCGGCAGCACAGATACGCAGTATTTT
CDR3 protein: CASSEGPSGSTDTQYF

D gene: -
J gene: TRBJ2-5
clone size: many
V gene: TRBV7-8
CDR3 DNA: TGTGCCAGCAGCCTACGGGAACCGCGTTGGGAGACCCAGTACTTC
CDR3 protein: CASSLREPRWETQYF

D gene: -
J gene: TRBJ1-5
clone size: many
V gene: TRBV6-1
CDR3 DNA: TGTGCCAGCAGTGAAGGGAGGGAACGTCAGCCCCAGCATTTT
CDR3 protein: CASSEGRERQPQHF

D gene: TRBD2
J gene: TRBJ2-3
clone size: few
V gene: TRBV4-1
CDR3 DNA: TGCGCCAGCAGCTCCACCGGGACTAGCGGGAGTACAGATACGCAGTATTTT
CDR3 protein: CASSSTGTSGSTDTQYF

D gene: TRBD2
J gene: TRBJ2-1
clone size: many
V gene: TRBV3-1
CDR3 DNA: TGTGCCAGCAGCCTACTAGCGGGAGTGAATGAGCAGTTCTTC
CDR3 protein: CASSLLAGVNEQFF

D gene: TRBD2
J gene: TRBJ2-1
clone size: few
V gene: TRBV10-3
CDR3 DNA: TGTGCCATCAGTGAGTCGATATGGGGAGAGGCGGGAGCTGAGCAGTTCTTC
CDR3 protein: CAISESIWGEAGAEQFF

D gene: -
J gene: TRBJ1-1
clone size: many
V gene: TRBV28
CDR3 DNA: TGTGCCAGCAGTTCCCCCCGCGGGGGATGGAGCGTCACTGAAGCTTTCTTT
CDR3 protein: CASSSPRGGWSVTEAFF

D gene: TRBD1
J gene: TRBJ2-7
clone size: many
V gene: TRBV7-2
CDR3 DNA: TGTGCCAGCAGCCCGACAGGGGGCATGGGGGAGCAGTACTTC
CDR3 protein: CASSPTGGMGEQYF

D gene: TRBD1
J gene: TRBJ1-1
clone size: few
V gene: TRBV20-1
CDR3 DNA: TGCAGTGCTAGTTCACAGGGGTACACTGAAGCTTTCTTT
CDR3 protein: CSASSQGYTEAFF

D gene: -
J gene: TRBJ1-1
clone size: many
V gene: TRBV10-3
CDR3 DNA: TGTGCCATCACCAGAGGACAGAACACTGAAGCTTTCTTT
CDR3 protein: CAITRGQNTEAFF

D gene: TRBD2
J gene: TRBJ2-7
clone size: -
V gene: TRBV6-6
CDR3 DNA: TGTGCCAGCAGTTACTCTTCCGGGACTAGCGGGGTTTCTTACGAGCAGTACTTC
CDR3 protein: CASSYSSGTSGVSYEQYF

D gene: -
J gene: TRBJ1-1
clone size: many
V gene: TRBV28
CDR3 DNA: TGTGCCAGCAGTGTGGGACAACGTCTGAACACTGAAGCTTTCTTT
CDR3 protein: CASSVGQRLNTEAFF

D gene: TRBD2
J gene: TRBJ2-1
clone size: -
V gene: TRBV5-1
CDR3 DNA: TGCGCCAGCAGGACCGCGGGGGGAGGTAATAATGAGCAGTTCTTC
CDR3 protein: CASRTAGGGNNEQFF

D gene: -
J gene: TRBJ2-3
clone size: -
V gene: TRBV7-3
CDR3 DNA: TGTGCCAGCAGCTTAGTAGCGCGAGATACGCAGTATTTT
CDR3 protein: CASSLVARDTQYF

D gene: -
J gene: TRBJ2-5
clone size: many
V gene: TRBV7-8
CDR3 DNA: TGTGCCAGCAGCTTCACTAGGGAAGAGACCCAGTACTTC
CDR3 protein: CASSFTREETQYF

D gene: TRBD2
J gene: TRBJ2-3
clone size: -
V gene: TRBV29-1
CDR3 DNA: TGCAGCGGTAGCGGGAGGCATAGCACAGATACGCAGTATTTT
CDR3 protein: CSGSGRHSTDTQYF

D gene: -
J gene: TRBJ1-4
clone size: many
V gene: TRBV12-3/TRBV12-4
CDR3 DNA: TGTGCCAGCACCTCAGGGGCGCAGGGTGAAAAACTGTTTTTT
CDR3 protein: CASTSGAQGEKLFF

D gene: -
J gene: TRBJ2-5
clone size: -
V gene: TRBV20-1
CDR3 DNA: TGCAGTGCTAGAGATACCAACCAAGAGACCCAGTACTTC
CDR3 protein: CSARDTNQETQYF

D gene: -
J gene: TRBJ1-1
clone size: few
V gene: TRBV28
CDR3 DNA: TGTGCCAGCAGTCTACCAGGTGTTACAATGAACACTGAAGCTTTCTTT
CDR3 protein: CASSLPGVTMNTEAFF

D gene: TRBD1
J gene: TRBJ1-2
clone size: many
V gene: TRBV11-2
CDR3 DNA: TGTGCCAGCAGCCCCGGGACAGCAGACTATGGCTACACCTTC
CDR3 protein: CASSPGTADYGYTF

D gene: TRBD2
J gene: TRBJ2-5
clone size: -
V gene: TRBV27
CDR3 DNA: TGTGCCAGCAGTTACCGGGACGGCGGGGGGGCCGGTAAGACCCAGTACTTC
CDR3 protein: CASSYRDGGGAGKTQYF

D gene: TRBD1
J gene: TRBJ1-1
clone size: few
V gene: TRBV5-1
CDR3 DNA: TGCGCCAGCAGCTTGAGGCAGGGGGCCACTGAAGCTTTCTTT
CDR3 protein: CASSLRQGATEAFF

D gene: -
J gene: TRBJ1-4
clone size: -
V gene: TRBV7-2
CDR3 DNA: TGTGCCAGCAGCCTCCAAAAGCCTGAAAAACTGTTTTTT
CDR3 protein: CASSLQKPEKLFF

D gene: -
J gene: TRBJ2-5
clone size: many
V gene: TRBV7-2
CDR3 DNA: TGTGCCAGCAGCTTAGCAAAAGAGACCCAGTACTTC
CDR3 protein: CASSLAKETQYF

D gene: -
J gene: TRBJ2-5
clone size: many
V gene: TRBV20-1
CDR3 DNA: TGCAGTGCTAGTGGGCTGGTGGAGACCCAGTACTTC
CDR3 protein: CSASGLVETQYF

D gene: TRBD1
J gene: TRBJ2-4
clone size: few
V gene: TRBV3-1
CDR3 DNA: TGTGCCAGCAGCCACTCAGGGGGATCGGTCAAAAACATTCAGTACTTC
CDR3 protein: CASSHSGGSVKNIQYF

D gene: -
J gene: TRBJ2-7
clone size: few
V gene: TRBV12-3/TRBV12-4
CDR3 DNA: TGTGCCAGCAGGTTTGGCTACAAGCAGTACTTC
CDR3 protein: CASRFGYKQYF

D gene: TRBD1
J gene: TRBJ1-5
clone size: many
V gene: TRBV3-1
CDR3 DNA: TGTGCCAGCAGCCCCGGGACAGGGAAACAGCCCCAGCATTTT
CDR3 protein: CASSPGTGKQPQHF

D gene: -
J gene: TRBJ1-2
clone size: many
V gene: TRBV27
CDR3 DNA: TGTGCCAGCAGTGACACCCCGAGGACAGACTATGGCTACACCTTC
CDR3 protein: CASSDTPRTDYGYTF

D gene: -
J gene: TRBJ2-5
clone size: many
V gene: TRBV7-2
CDR3 DNA: TGTGCCAGCAGCTTAGGTCCGCGGGGTCGGGAGACCCAGTACTTC
CDR3 protein: CASSLGPRGRETQYF

D gene: TRBD1
J gene: TRBJ1-5
clone size: many
V gene: TRBV20-1
CDR3 DNA: TGCAGTGCTAGAGTTCCCGACAGGGCAGATCAGCCCCAGCATTTT
CDR3 protein: CSARVPDRADQPQHF

D gene: -
J gene: TRBJ2-2
clone size: many
V gene: TRBV28
CDR3 DNA: TGTGCCAGCAGTCAGGGACTGAACACCGGGGAGCTGTTTTTT
CDR3 protein: CASSQGLNTGELFF

D gene: TRBD1
J gene: TRBJ2-1
clone size: -
V gene: TRBV6-4
CDR3 DNA: TGTGCCAGCAGTGTTACGACAGGGGGGAACAATGAGCAGTTCTTC
CDR3 protein: CASSVTTGGNNEQFF

D gene: -
J gene: TRBJ1-1
clone size: many
V gene: TRBV30
CDR3 DNA: TGTGCCTGGAACTCACTCGGGGGGCGGACTGAAGCTTTCTTT
CDR3 protein: CAWNSLGGRTEAFF

D gene: -
J gene: TRBJ2-2
clone size: few
V gene: TRBV10-3
CDR3 DNA: TGTGCCATGGCGGGGTCTCACAACACCGGGGAGCTGTTTTTT
CDR3 protein: CAMAGSHNTGELFF

D gene: -
J gene: TRBJ2-4
clone size: -
V gene: TRBV30
CDR3 DNA: TGTGCCTGGAGTCCGACAGTACTAGCCAAAAACATTCAGTACTTC
CDR3 protein: CAWSPTVLAKNIQYF

D gene: TRBD1
J gene: TRBJ2-7
clone size: many
V gene: TRBV4-3
CDR3 DNA: TGCGCCAGCAGCCGACAGCTTATCGGGACAGGGGGCCACGAGCAGTACTTC
CDR3 protein: CASSRQLIGTGGHEQYF

D gene: -
J gene: TRBJ2-2
clone size: many
V gene: TRBV12-3/TRBV12-4
CDR3 DNA: TGTGCCAGCAGACTAGTTTTAGGTTCCGGGGAGCTGTTTTTT
CDR3 protein: CASRLVLGSGELFF

D gene: -
J gene: TRBJ2-1
clone size: many
V gene: TRBV2
CDR3 DNA: TGTGCCAGCAGTCGTGATTGGAGTGAGCAGTTCTTC
CDR3 protein: CASSRDWSEQFF

D gene: -
J gene: TRBJ2-5
clone size: few
V gene: TRBV18
CDR3 DNA: TGTGCCAGCTCGGGACTCCTCGAAGAGACCCAGTACTTC
CDR3 protein: CASSGLLEETQYF

D gene: -
J gene: TRBJ1-2
clone size: -
V gene: TRBV7-3
CDR3 DNA: TGTGCCAGCAGCTTATACGGGGGTAGCTATGGCTACACCTTC
CDR3 protein: CASSLYGGSYGYTF

D gene: -
J gene: TRBJ1-2
clone size: few
V gene: TRBV10-3
CDR3 DNA: TGTGCCATATTACAGGGTTCTAACTATGGCTACACCTTC
CDR3 protein: CAILQGSNYGYTF

D gene: TRBD2
J gene: TRBJ2-1
clone size: few
V gene: TRBV10-3
CDR3 DNA: TGTGCCATCAGTGAGCGGACTAGCTACAATGAGCAGTTCTTC
CDR3 protein: CAISERTSYNEQFF

D gene: -
J gene: TRBJ1-1
clone size: many
V gene: TRBV20-1
CDR3 DNA: TGCAGTGCTAGCGGCGCGGCGGGACTGAGTGAAGCTTTCTTT
CDR3 protein: CSASGAAGLSEAFF

D gene: -
J gene: TRBJ2-2
clone size: many
V gene: TRBV20-1
CDR3 DNA: TGCAGTGTCCCGGTGAGCGGCGCTGGCGCCGGGGAGCTGTTTTTT
CDR3 protein: CSVPVSGAGAGELFF

D gene: -
J gene: TRBJ2-6
clone size: few
V gene: TRBV3-1
CDR3 DNA: TGTGCCAGCAGCCAAGGATCAGGGTCCGGGGCCAACGTCCTGACTTTC
CDR3 protein: CASSQGSGSGANVLTF

D gene: TRBD2
J gene: TRBJ2-1
clone size: many
V gene: TRBV20-1
CDR3 DNA: TGCAGTGCGCCGCGGACTAGCGGGGGGTACAATGAGCAGTTCTTC
CDR3 protein: CSAPRTSGGYNEQFF

D gene: -
J gene: TRBJ1-2
clone size: many
V gene: TRBV9
CDR3 DNA: TGTGCCAGCAGCGTAGAAACGGGATTGGGGGGCTACACCTTC
CDR3 protein: CASSVETGLGGYTF

D gene: TRBD1
J gene: TRBJ1-2
clone size: -
V gene: TRBV7-9
CDR3 DNA: TGTGCCAGCAGCTTTTCGGGACAGGGGACCTATGGCTACACCTTC
CDR3 protein: CASSFSGQGTYGYTF

D gene: TRBD1
J gene: TRBJ2-7
clone size: many
V gene: TRBV6-6
CDR3 DNA: TGTGCCAGCAGTTACCGGGACAGAGGGGCCCCCGAGCAGTACTTC
CDR3 protein: CASSYRDRGAPEQYF

D gene: TRBD1
J gene: TRBJ2-7
clone size: many
V gene: TRBV24-1
CDR3 DNA: TGTGCCACCAGTCGGGGACAGGGGGTCTACGAGCAGTACTTC
CDR3 protein: CATSRGQGVYEQYF

D gene: TRBD1
J gene: TRBJ1-2
clone size: many
V gene: TRBV6-6
CDR3 DNA: TGTGCCAGCAGTTACTTTAGGGACAGGCCCCGGAACTATGGCTACACCTTC
CDR3 protein: CASSYFRDRPRNYGYTF